This T cell receptor (beta chain) is drawn from a study of response to subunit inactivated influenza vaccine. To note about this clonotype: The antigen remains unidentified.

Points from the study as a whole: Each seasonal influenza vaccination, the authors suggested, recruits few new T cells.

In TCRdb, the RT-PCR reads were re-called with MiXCR into one record per CDR3 protein. The table has approximately 500,000 distinct CDR3 sequences, roughly 15% seen once. This CDR3 comprises 14 residues. Germline-derived CDR1 and CDR2 are SGHTA and FQGNSA. Losses at the gene ends were 3 bases for V and 2 bases for J; bases not matched to a gene: 4. The sequence came from a man in his forties or fifties who received an inactivated influenza vaccine. The input for sequencing was PBMCs from blood, taken 12 days after vaccination. The chain combines TRBV7-2 with TRBJ2-7, with TRBD1 matching 7 bases. In nucleotides, the CDR3 is TGTGCCAGCAGCTTTGACAGGGTGGCCTACGAGCAGTACTTC. As protein: CASSFDRVAYEQYF.